These T cell receptor beta chains were read from a single sample in a study of cytomegalovirus exposure and HLA in healthy donors. Clones were read by immunoSEQ multiplex PCR, and TCRdb kept only the in-frame ones, dropping some. This table has around 100,000 clones, approximately 73% appearing once. Material: PBMCs. Source of these receptors: a man aged 40-55 years in good health and CMV-seronegative. Both conserved end residues are part of each CDR3. Fields, in order: clone size, V gene, D gene, J gene, CDR3 DNA, CDR3 protein. D genes are given only for firm matches. A row's size may be missing; if present it is once, few, many or a size class.

few	TRBV4-3	-	TRBJ2-3	TGCGCCAGCAGCCAAGATCTTGCGGATACGCAGTATTTT	CASSQDLADTQYF
once	TRBV18	TRBD2	TRBJ2-7	TGTGCCAGCTCAACTGGGCTAGCGGCAACCTACGAGCAGTACTTC	CASSTGLAATYEQYF
-	TRBV6-6	TRBD2	TRBJ2-5	TGTGCCAGTACGCTGGGACTAGGGCAAGAGACCCAGTACTTC	CASTLGLGQETQYF
-	TRBV19	TRBD1	TRBJ1-2	TGTGCCAGTAGTATACCAGGGGGACACCTTTATGGCTACACCTTC	CASSIPGGHLYGYTF
few	TRBV2	-	TRBJ1-1	TGTGCCAGTAGGGGGACTGAAGCTTTCTTT	CASRGTEAFF
-	TRBV2	-	TRBJ1-2	TGTGCCAGCAGAGGGGCCGCCGACCCTAACTATGGCTACACCTTC	CASRGAADPNYGYTF
few	TRBV4-2	-	TRBJ1-1	TGTGCCAGCAGCCACCGAAACAGGGATACTGAAGCTTTCTTT	CASSHRNRDTEAFF
few	TRBV2	-	TRBJ2-5	TGTGCCAGCAGCCGAGACAAAAGGACTCTTAGAAAGGAGACCCAGTACTTC	CASSRDKRTLRKETQYF
-	TRBV19	TRBD1	TRBJ1-3	TGTGCCAGTAGTACGGACAGGGGACCTGGAAACACCATATATTTT	CASSTDRGPGNTIYF
-	TRBV10-2	-	TRBJ2-7	TGCGCCAGCAGTGAGTCGACGGCAGGGGCCCTCGAGCAGTACTTC	CASSESTAGALEQYF
few	TRBV20-1	-	TRBJ1-2	TGCAGTGCTAACTCTGGCTACACCTTC	CSANSGYTF
-	TRBV5-6	-	TRBJ1-4	TGTGCCAGCAGCTTCGGGGGGCTAAATGAAAAACTGTTTTTT	CASSFGGLNEKLFF
once	TRBV5-4	TRBD2	TRBJ2-3	TGTGCCAGCAGCTTGGGACTAGCGGGGGGGTGGTCAGATACGCAGTATTTT	CASSLGLAGGWSDTQYF
-	TRBV23-1	TRBD1	TRBJ1-5	TGCGCCAGCAGACAGGGGAATAATCAGCCCCAGCATTTT	CASRQGNNQPQHF
once	TRBV6-6	TRBD1	TRBJ1-2	TGTGCCAGCAGTCCCGGGACAGGGGTTTTAGGCTACACCTTC	CASSPGTGVLGYTF
-	TRBV6-1	TRBD2	TRBJ2-1	TGTGCCAGCAGCCTTACTAGCGGGGGGGCCGATGAGCAGTTCTTC	CASSLTSGGADEQFF
-	TRBV27	TRBD1	TRBJ1-2	TGTGCCAGCAGTCCCGGGACAGGGGTCGGCTACACCTTC	CASSPGTGVGYTF
-	TRBV2	-	TRBJ2-3	TGTGCCAGCAGCCCGCTTGGGGCCCCCACAGATACGCAGTATTTT	CASSPLGAPTDTQYF
-	TRBV5-1	TRBD2	TRBJ2-2	TGCGCCAGCAGCCTCATTCCTAGCGGGGGCACCGGGGAGCTGTTTTTT	CASSLIPSGGTGELFF
-	TRBV7-8	TRBD2	TRBJ2-3	TGTGCCAGCAGCTTAGTGGGGGGGACAGATACGCAGTATTTT	CASSLVGGTDTQYF
-	TRBV29-1	TRBD2	TRBJ2-1	TGCAGCAACACCGGGACTAGCGGGGGGACTTACAATGAGCAGTTCTTC	CSNTGTSGGTYNEQFF
-	TRBV5-1	TRBD2	TRBJ2-5	TGCGCCAGCAACCCTAGCGGGGGGGAAGAGACCCAGTACTTC	CASNPSGGEETQYF
-	TRBV5-4	-	TRBJ2-3	TGTGCCAGCAGCTTCTCCAGTGCCGCTAGCACAGATACGCAGTATTTT	CASSFSSAASTDTQYF
-	TRBV5-4	TRBD2	TRBJ2-5	TGTGCCAGCAGCTTTGACCCTAGCGGGGGGACGGAGACCCAGTACTTC	CASSFDPSGGTETQYF
-	TRBV6-5	TRBD1	TRBJ1-4	TGTGCCAGCAGGCCGGGACAGGCTAATGAAAAACTGTTTTTT	CASRPGQANEKLFF
-	TRBV29-1	-	TRBJ2-6	TGCAGCGCAAGAAAAGACGGGTACTCTGGGGCCAACGTCCTGACTTTC	CSARKDGYSGANVLTF
-	TRBV5-6	-	TRBJ2-5	TGTGCCAGCAGCTTGGGAGAGGGATACTGGGAGACCCAGTACTTC	CASSLGEGYWETQYF
few	TRBV10-1	TRBD1	TRBJ1-2	TGCGCCAGCAATTCGTCCGGGACAGGGGGAAGTTGGTACGGCTACACCTTC	CASNSSGTGGSWYGYTF
-	TRBV7-9	-	TRBJ2-7	TGTGCCAGCAGCTCCGGGCCCGCGGGCCTATCCTACGAGCAGTACTTC	CASSSGPAGLSYEQYF
-	TRBV18	-	TRBJ1-6	TGTGCCAGCTCACCAGATGGGCCCTTGAATTCACCCCTCCACTTT	CASSPDGPLNSPLHF
-	TRBV4-3	-	TRBJ2-3	TGCGCCAGCAGCCAAGAGGGGGCTAGCACAGATACGCAGTATTTT	CASSQEGASTDTQYF
-	TRBV19	TRBD2	TRBJ2-7	TGTGCCAGCCGGGGACTAGCGGGGTCCTACGAGCAGTACTTC	CASRGLAGSYEQYF
-	TRBV18	TRBD1	TRBJ1-6	TGTGCCAGCTCACCGGGACAGGGAGGATCACCCCTCCACTTT	CASSPGQGGSPLHF
-	TRBV15	-	TRBJ2-3	TGTGCCACCAGCAGAGAGCAGGGTGAGGCAGATACGCAGTATTTT	CATSREQGEADTQYF
few	TRBV13	-	TRBJ1-2	TGTGCCAGCAGCTTAGGCCAGTTCCTCGGGGGCTACACCTTC	CASSLGQFLGGYTF
few	TRBV4-2	-	TRBJ1-1	TGTGCCAGCAGCCAAGATCGGGTTTGGAACACTGAAGCTTTCTTT	CASSQDRVWNTEAFF
few	TRBV9	-	TRBJ2-1	TGTGCCAGCAGTGCTAGACTAGGAGTGGGAAGGAATGAGCAGTTCTTC	CASSARLGVGRNEQFF